This T cell receptor beta chain derives from a study of CD8 T cells in ankylosing spondylitis. Study findings and constraints: The disease-linked clones had a CD8+ phenotype and low blood frequencies. Significant enrichment of disease-linked clones was reported in matched ankylosing spondylitis synovial fluid. Among TCR beta sequences, a motif of eight highly homologous variants appeared characteristic of ankylosing spondylitis blood.

This clonotype has more than one count but fewer than ten. Its antigen is unknown. Germline CDR1 DFQATT, CDR2 SNEGSKA (reference sequence). V lost 3 bases, J lost 0 bases, and 8 bases lay in between. This CDR3 comprises 14 residues. With molecular barcodes, quantitative 5'-RACE was used to make the TCR beta libraries. TCRdb reanalysed the 5' RACE reads using MiXCR and keeps one entry per CDR3 protein. The sample has about 250,000 distinct CDR3 sequences, roughly 32% seen once. Sequenced sample: blood, either unsorted or a sorted T cell fraction (not recorded which). This chain joins TRBV20-1 and TRBJ2-2, with D hard to call. This sequence was found in a male donor with ankylosing spondylitis or in good health (not recorded which). DNA for the CDR3: TGCAGTGCTAGCCGGGCCGCGAACACCGGGGAGCTGTTTTTT. The encoded protein is CSASRAANTGELFF.